This TCR beta chain was obtained from a study of cytomegalovirus exposure and HLA in healthy donors (dated by TCRdb to the late 2010s). As for the study more broadly: According to an earlier analysis of around 600 of the donors, about 179 million T cells yielded some 110 million unique TCR beta sequences and roughly 280 Gb of sequence data. On average, roughly 240,000 unique TCR beta nucleotide sequences were sequenced per donor among 350 to 400 genotyped donors of the cohort, with roughly 18% of those sequences being non-productive. High-throughput TCR immunosequencing, statistical association of individual TCRs with disease status, and machine learning were combined to predict cytomegalovirus infection status. Typing coverage varied by locus: roughly 629-630 donors for A, B, C, DRB1 and DQB1; under 550 for DQA1; 600 to 610 for DPA1; approximately 470 for DPB1. A separate validation cohort of 100 to 150 different subjects was used in addition to the roughly 670-subject first cohort. Several DR-DQ haplotypes were treated as single units for association and clustering because of strong linkage in the cohort. Donor age, sex, ethnicity and CMV serostatus were compiled together with the repertoire data. A later analysis re-analyzed previously published TCR beta repertoires from hundreds of donors and added high-resolution HLA genotyping to study TCR occurrence patterns. Every discovery cohort repertoire had been produced on one sequencing platform. The later analysis used no new phenotypic data to find candidate immune exposures, relying instead on TCR beta sequences and their occurrence across donors. A later genetic analysis used genome-wide SNP genotypes for about 65% of the 666 donors, treating that subset as a discovery cohort. The study aimed to test whether cataloging public T cell receptors could reveal signatures of past pathogen exposure. Roughly 300 gigabases of sequencing data and approximately 85 million unique TCR sequences were included in an early release covering roughly 700 HLA-typed donors. The genetic ancestry cluster associated with self-reported Caucasian donors included about 84% of the 398 genotyped donors. Both class I and class II loci were covered by HLA typing, at four-digit resolution. The study profiled the T cell repertoires of 550 to 700 subjects by immunosequencing and related them to cytomegalovirus serostatus. An earlier analysis of approximately 640 of the donors applied high-throughput TCR beta sequencing to assess whether each TCR beta V gene segment acted as functional or pseudogenic.

The cohort consisted of hundreds of healthy bone marrow donors. At the time of sampling, every cohort member was nominally healthy, though immune exposures that went unrecorded were likely present. The donor was CMV seropositive and was included in the group of 250 to 300 seropositive cohort members. A peripheral blood sample was provided by each donor, and peripheral blood mononuclear cells were used for TCR beta sequencing. The Qiagen DNeasy Blood Extraction Kit was used to extract genomic DNA from the blood cell samples. The library relied on the immunoSEQ multiplex PCR assay. The multiplex PCR relied on a mix of 60 forward primers for TCR Vbeta segments and 13 reverse primers for TCR Jbeta segments. The CDR3 region of rearranged TCR beta genes was amplified from genomic DNA with a multiplex PCR assay. The amplified TCR beta libraries were sequenced on the Illumina HiSeq System as 87-base-pair reads. The study's own analysis went as follows. Across the 600 to 700 repertoires, a later analysis counted tens of millions of unique TCR beta chains, roughly 11 million of which were shared by at least two donors. Raw reads were error-corrected and collapsed into unique sequences with a nearest-neighbor algorithm that merged closely related sequences to remove PCR and sequencing errors. CDR3 sequences were aligned to IMGT reference sequences to assign V, D and J gene segments. For a sequence to be retained, a match of at least six nucleotides was required to both a V gene segment and a J gene segment. A rearrangement was called productive if the CDR3 had no stop codons and remained in frame with V and J, and every other rearrangement was called non-productive. CDR3 was defined according to IMGT convention as the region running from the second conserved V-encoded cysteine to the conserved J-encoded phenylalanine. The earlier analysis of some 550 of the donors excluded any sequence lacking an unambiguous match to a single V gene segment. An earlier analysis of 587 of the donors called V segments functional above 56.7% productive rearrangements and segregating when the between-donor standard deviation exceeded 5%. A statistical classification framework was built for diagnosing cytomegalovirus status from the catalog of TCR beta chain sequences. V and J gene assignment, in a later analysis, came from comparing TCR nucleotide sequences with IMGT/GENE-DB human TR gene sequences. Using the TCRdist pipeline, a later analysis assigned CDR3 sequences along with most-parsimonious VDJ recombination scenarios. In a later analysis, each TCR beta chain was defined by its CDR3 amino acid sequence together with its V-gene family, and reads lacking a unique V-gene family were excluded. A later analysis removed 550 to 650 highly shared, low-generation-probability nucleotide sequences to deal with suspected cross-contamination and a sequencing artifact. For each public chain, a later analysis derived a clonal expansion index from normalized ranks of inferred template counts within each repertoire. Generation probabilities in a later analysis came from a VDJ recombination model fitted to out-of-frame rearrangements, and those results were checked against IGoR. In a later analysis, TCR-TCR, TCR-HLA and TCR-CMV co-occurrence was scored with hypergeometric tests, and a repertoire-size bias correction was applied to TCR pairs. A later analysis estimated false discovery rates by permuting HLA or CMV assignments 20 times. In a later analysis, co-occurring TCRs were grouped using DBSCAN, with TCRdist sequence similarity added in when clustering inside HLA-allele-positive subsets. Repertoires with fewer than 30,000 or more than 120,000 public chains were left out of co-occurrence clustering, as were about five repertoires with anomalous nucleotide sharing. The table comes from immuneACCESS by way of TCRdb, which keeps in-frame sequences with V and J called. Part of the clones is missing from these tables; in studies checked, under half for an unresolved V gene and the rest for unknown reasons. The DNA was the basis for D and trimming; V, J and clone size are from that table. The sample has roughly 110,000 clones on record, around 80% of them singletons. Together, the top ten hold less than 3.5% of the sample.

As encoded in the germline V gene (reference sequence), CDR1 is SGHKS while CDR2 is YYEKEE. V and J are truncated by 0 bases and 6 bases respectively, leaving an intervening sequence of 15 bases. Counted from cysteine to phenylalanine, this CDR3 has 16 amino acids. The entry retains the CDR3 DNA only, 48 bases that are in frame from base 1. Overall study outcomes, separate from this receptor: A later analysis associated about 17,000 TCR beta sequences with specific HLA alleles at a false discovery rate of 0.05. The study listed around 160 TCR beta chains as associated with cytomegalovirus. The 87-base-pair reads could not distinguish some IMGT-functional V segments, including TRBV6-2 and TRBV6-3, so those segments were excluded. In a later analysis, HLA-associated TCR beta chains showed more clonal expansion and lower generation probabilities than non-associated chains that were equally common. The classifier was reported to diagnose cytomegalovirus status with high specificity and sensitivity in both the original cohort and the validation cohort. Roughly 17 rarely observed V segments, including chromosome 9 orphons, were excluded from the earlier analysis of several hundred of the donors because counts were too low. Across donors, most TCR sequences were observed very rarely, whereas some public TCRs were present in many individuals. The authors suggested that the approach could potentially be extended to other disease states and immunological phenotypes. The presence/absence analyses assumed that sequencing depth was roughly uniform across donors, and that assumption may not be true. Three of the identified cytomegalovirus-associated TCR beta chains were confirmed in vitro to be specific for cytomegalovirus antigens. A further reported finding was that TCR beta sequences accurately predicted the HLA-A and HLA-B alleles for most subjects in the first cohort. A group of highly shared sequence variants was considered likely to be a technical artifact of the sequencing pipeline. Several of the top co-occurrence clusters appeared to be linked to parvovirus B19, influenza, CMV and Epstein-Barr virus, according to a later analysis. CMV serostatus was the only immune exposure information available for the cohort. An association between a missense DCLRE1C variant and V-gene and J-gene trimming of TCR beta chains was found in a later genetic analysis and replicated in an independent cohort. Linkage disequilibrium might explain the correlated functional status among segregating V segments, but an unknown experimental factor could not be excluded. This cohort had only TCR beta chains sequenced, and the lack of alpha or paired-chain data limited which features could be detected. In a later genetic analysis, fewer N-insertions in productive TCRs were reported among donors in an Asian-associated ancestry cluster than the 666-donor mean. A later analysis found that most CMV-associated TCR beta chains appeared HLA-restricted, with HLA associations seemingly driven largely by CMV exposure. Because HLA typing was missing for some donors at each locus, association tests included only the typed subset. In an earlier analysis of roughly 500 of the donors, most TCR beta V segments appeared in productive rearrangements about 87% or about 30% of the time, broadly matching IMGT annotations. Strong co-occurrence of HLA alleles, especially DR and DQ, made assigning TCR associations to individual alleles difficult. A later analysis found that TCR association rates varied across HLA loci, with DRB1 alleles showing the most associated TCRs and HLA-C alleles the fewest.

On this clone itself: Its antigen remains undetermined. It has no much larger one-base neighbor in the sample; base qualities were not kept.

The sample comprised PBMCs. The receptor's source is a man aged 25 to 40 in good health and CMV-seropositive. The rearranged chain carries TRBV5-5 and TRBJ2-2, and perhaps TRBD1 as D gene, on 5 matching bases. The CDR3 reads CASSLGAGWPPGELFF. The DNA is as follows: TGTGCCAGCAGCTTGGGGGCAGGGTGGCCCCCCGGGGAGCTGTTTTTT.